This T cell receptor beta chain is from a study of blood T cell repertoires in COVID-19. Assay: immunoSEQ multiplex PCR; the TCRdb copy retains only in-frame clones and omits some. In the table there are some 390,000 clones, 70% to 90% of which are singletons. The source material was peripheral blood. The source of this sequence is a human donor in a cohort sampled during active COVID-19.

CDR3 DNA: TGTGCCAGCAGTGAAGCGCTTGTGGGACAGATTCAGTTCTTC. It codes for CASSEALVGQIQFF. The rearrangement links TRBV2 to TRBJ2-1; 7 bases fit TRBD1. V gave up 0 bases and J gave up 13 bases; unmatched junction bases: 9. CDR3 length: 14 residues. CDR1 is SNHLY, CDR2 FYNNEI, per germline. Supplemented by reference TRBV2 and TRBJ2-1, the full variable domain reads EPEVTQTPSHQVTQMGQEVILRCVPISNHLYFYWYRQILGQKVEFLVSFYNNEISEKSEIFDDQFSVERPDGSNFTLKIRSTKLEDSAMYFCASSEALVGQIQFFGPGTRLTVL.